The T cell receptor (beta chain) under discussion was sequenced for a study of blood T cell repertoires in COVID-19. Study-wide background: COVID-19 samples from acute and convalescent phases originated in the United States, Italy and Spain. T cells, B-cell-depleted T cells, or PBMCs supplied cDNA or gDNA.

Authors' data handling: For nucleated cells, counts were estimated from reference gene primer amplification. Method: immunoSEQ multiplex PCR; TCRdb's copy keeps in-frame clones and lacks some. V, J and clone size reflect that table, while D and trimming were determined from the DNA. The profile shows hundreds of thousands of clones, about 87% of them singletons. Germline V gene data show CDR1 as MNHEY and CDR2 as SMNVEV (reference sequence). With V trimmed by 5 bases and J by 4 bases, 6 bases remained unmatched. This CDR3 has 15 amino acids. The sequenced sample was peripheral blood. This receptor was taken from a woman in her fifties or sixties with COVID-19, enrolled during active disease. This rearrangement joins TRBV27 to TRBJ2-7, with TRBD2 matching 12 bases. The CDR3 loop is CASSLLAGGPYEQYF. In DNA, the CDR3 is TGTGCCAGCAGTCTCCTAGCGGGAGGGCCGTACGAGCAGTACTTC.